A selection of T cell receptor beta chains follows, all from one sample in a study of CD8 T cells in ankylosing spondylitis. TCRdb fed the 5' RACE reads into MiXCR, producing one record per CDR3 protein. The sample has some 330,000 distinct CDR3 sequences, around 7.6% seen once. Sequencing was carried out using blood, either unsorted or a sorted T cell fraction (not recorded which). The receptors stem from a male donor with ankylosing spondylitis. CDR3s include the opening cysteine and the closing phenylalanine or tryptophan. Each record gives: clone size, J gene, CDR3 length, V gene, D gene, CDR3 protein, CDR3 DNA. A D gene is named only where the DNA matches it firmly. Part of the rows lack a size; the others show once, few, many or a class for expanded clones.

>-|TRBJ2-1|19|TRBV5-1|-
CASSPDGRVAPSAYNEQFF
TGCGCCAGCAGCCCGGATGGCAGGGTGGCGCCCTCGGCCTACAATGAGCAGTTCTTC
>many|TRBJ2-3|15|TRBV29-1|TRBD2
CSVVCVGGGTDTQYF
TGCAGCGTTGTCTGTGTGGGAGGGGGCACAGATACGCAGTATTTT
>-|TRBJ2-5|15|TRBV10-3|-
CAISSRGGGSETQYF
TGTGCCATCAGCTCCAGGGGGGGAGGTTCGGAGACCCAGTACTTC
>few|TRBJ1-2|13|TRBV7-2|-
CASSPGPDYGYTF
TGTGCCAGCAGCCCCGGGCCCGACTATGGCTACACCTTC
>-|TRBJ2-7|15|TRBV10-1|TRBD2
CASSDLKRGSYEQYF
TGCGCCAGCAGTGACTTAAAGCGCGGGAGCTACGAGCAGTACTTC
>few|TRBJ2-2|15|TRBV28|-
CASSPSSGGTGELFF
TGTGCCAGCAGTCCCTCGTCCGGGGGTACCGGGGAGCTGTTTTTT
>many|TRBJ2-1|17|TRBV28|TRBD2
CASRNTWSSGTFNEQFF
TGTGCCAGCAGAAATACCTGGAGTAGCGGGACGTTCAATGAGCAGTTCTTC
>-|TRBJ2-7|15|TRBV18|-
CASSLSRDGDYEQYF
TGTGCCAGCTCACTAAGCCGGGACGGGGACTACGAGCAGTACTTC
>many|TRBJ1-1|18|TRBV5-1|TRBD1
CASSLTGTGGLKDTEAFF
TGCGCCAGCAGCTTGACAGGGACAGGGGGTTTAAAGGACACTGAAGCTTTCTTT
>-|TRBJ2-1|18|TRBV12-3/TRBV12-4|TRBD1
CTCSSYAGTGFSYNEQFF
TGTACCTGCAGTTCCTATGCCGGGACAGGTTTTTCCTACAATGAGCAGTTCTTC
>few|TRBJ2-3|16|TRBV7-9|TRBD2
CASRPLAGGPGDTQYF
TGTGCCAGCAGACCACTAGCGGGAGGGCCGGGAGATACGCAGTATTTT
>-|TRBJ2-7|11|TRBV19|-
CASWGDGEQYF
TGTGCCAGTTGGGGGGACGGCGAGCAGTACTTC
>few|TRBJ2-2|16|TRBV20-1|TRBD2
CSARDPSGTYTGELFF
TGCAGTGCTAGAGACCCTAGCGGGACCTACACCGGGGAGCTGTTTTTT
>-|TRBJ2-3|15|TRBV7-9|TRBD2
CASSLSGRWTDTQYF
TGTGCCAGCAGCTTGAGCGGGAGGTGGACAGATACGCAGTATTTT
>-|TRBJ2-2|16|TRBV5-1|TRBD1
CASSPPGQGGTGELFF
TGCGCCAGCAGCCCCCCGGGACAGGGGGGCACCGGGGAGCTGTTTTTT
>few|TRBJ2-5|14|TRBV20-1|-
CSARVSLVQETQYF
TGCAGTGCTAGAGTCTCTTTGGTCCAAGAGACCCAGTACTTC
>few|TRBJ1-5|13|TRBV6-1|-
CASRGSLNQPQHF
TGTGCCAGCAGGGGTAGCCTTAATCAGCCCCAGCATTTT
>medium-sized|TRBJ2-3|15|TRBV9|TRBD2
CASSDSGPSTDTQYF
TGTGCCAGCAGCGATAGCGGGCCTAGCACAGATACGCAGTATTTT
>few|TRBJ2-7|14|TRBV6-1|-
CASGASEEAYEQYF
TGTGCCAGCGGGGCTAGCGAAGAGGCCTACGAGCAGTACTTC
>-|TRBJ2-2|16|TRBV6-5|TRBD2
CASSSSAGGYTGELFF
TGTGCCAGCAGTTCATCTGCGGGAGGGTACACCGGGGAGCTGTTTTTT
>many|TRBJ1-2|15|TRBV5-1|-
CASSLDSRSSDGYTF
TGCGCCAGCAGCTTGGACAGCCGGTCATCGGATGGCTACACCTTC
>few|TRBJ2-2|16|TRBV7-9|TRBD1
CASSSAGTGNTGELFF
TGTGCCAGCAGCTCCGCCGGGACAGGGAACACCGGGGAGCTGTTTTTT
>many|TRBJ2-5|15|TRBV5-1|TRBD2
CASSSGLAAQETQYF
TGCGCCAGCAGCTCGGGACTAGCGGCCCAAGAGACCCAGTACTTC
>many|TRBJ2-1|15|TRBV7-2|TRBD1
CASSLRGQHNNEQFF
TGTGCCAGCAGCTTAAGGGGGCAGCATAACAATGAGCAGTTCTTC
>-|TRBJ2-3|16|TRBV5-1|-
CASSPSGGLNTDTQYF
TGCGCCAGCAGCCCCTCGGGCGGACTCAACACAGATACGCAGTATTTT
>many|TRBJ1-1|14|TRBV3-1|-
CASSQVPGNTEAFF
TGTGCCAGCAGCCAAGTCCCGGGGAACACTGAAGCTTTCTTT
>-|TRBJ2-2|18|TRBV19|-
CASSSEAGLARSTGGLFF
TGTGCCAGTAGTAGCGAGGCGGGTCTAGCGAGAAGCACCGGGGGTCTGTTTTTT
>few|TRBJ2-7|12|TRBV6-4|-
CASTTSSYEQYF
TGTGCCAGCACCACTAGCTCCTACGAGCAGTACTTC
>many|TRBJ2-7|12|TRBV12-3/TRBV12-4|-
CASSWGSYEQYF
TGTGCCAGCAGCTGGGGCTCCTACGAGCAGTACTTC
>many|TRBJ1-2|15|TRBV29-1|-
CSVVPGQNSRNGYTF
TGCAGCGTAGTGCCCGGCCAGAATAGTAGAAATGGCTACACCTTC
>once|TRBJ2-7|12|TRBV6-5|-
CASSQGFTEQYF
TGTGCCAGCAGTCAGGGTTTCACCGAGCAGTACTTC
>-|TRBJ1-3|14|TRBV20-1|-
CSARDLVRERTIYF
TGCAGTGCTAGAGATTTGGTGCGGGAGCGCACCATATATTTT
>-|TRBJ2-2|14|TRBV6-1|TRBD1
CASSVNRGAGELFF
TGTGCCAGCAGTGTCAACAGGGGAGCCGGGGAGCTGTTTTTT
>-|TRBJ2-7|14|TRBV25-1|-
CASSEGRGPYEQYF
TGTGCCAGCAGTGAGGGCAGGGGACCCTACGAGCAGTACTTC
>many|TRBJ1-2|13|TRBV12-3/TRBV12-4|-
CASSLRASDGYTF
TGTGCCAGCAGTTTGAGAGCGAGCGATGGCTACACCTTC
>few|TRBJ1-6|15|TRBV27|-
CASSSVPVGNSPLHF
TGTGCCAGCAGTTCTGTCCCCGTGGGGAATTCACCCCTCCACTTT
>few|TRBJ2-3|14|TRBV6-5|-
CASSYRGDSDTQYF
TGTGCCAGCAGTTACAGGGGAGACTCAGATACGCAGTATTTT
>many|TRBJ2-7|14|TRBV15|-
CATSRSPSSYEQYF
TGTGCCACCAGCAGAAGCCCGAGCTCCTACGAGCAGTACTTC
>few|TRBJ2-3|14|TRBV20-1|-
CSALGLASTDTQYF
TGCAGTGCGCTAGGTTTGGCGAGCACAGATACGCAGTATTTT